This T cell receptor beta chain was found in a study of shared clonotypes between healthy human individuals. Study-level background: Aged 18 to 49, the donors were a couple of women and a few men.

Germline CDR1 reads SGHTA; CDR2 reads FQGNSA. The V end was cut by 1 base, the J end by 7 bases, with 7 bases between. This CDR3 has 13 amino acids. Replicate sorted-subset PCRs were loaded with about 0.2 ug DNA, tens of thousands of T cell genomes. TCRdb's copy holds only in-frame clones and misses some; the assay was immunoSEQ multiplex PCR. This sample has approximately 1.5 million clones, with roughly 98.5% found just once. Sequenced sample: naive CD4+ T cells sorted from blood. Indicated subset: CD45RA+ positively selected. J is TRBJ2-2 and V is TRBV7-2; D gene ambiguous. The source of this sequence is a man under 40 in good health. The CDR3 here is CASSLGFVGELFF. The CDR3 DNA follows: TGTGCCAGCAGCTTAGGGTTCGTCGGGGAGCTGTTTTTT.